This paragraph covers one TCR beta chain sequence. Its antigen remains unidentified. No much larger clone is present one base from it, and per-base qualities are unavailable. The data originate from a study of cytomegalovirus exposure and HLA in healthy donors (dated by TCRdb to 2016 to 2017). In the study overall: According to an earlier analysis of around 600 of the donors, some 180 million T cells yielded 100 million or so unique TCR beta sequences and 276 Gb of sequence data. Roughly five DR-DQ haplotypes were handled as single units for association and clustering, since linkage in the cohort was strong. On average, around 200,000 unique TCR beta nucleotide sequences were sequenced per donor among 398 genotyped donors of the cohort, with 15% to 20% of those sequences being non-productive. Along with the roughly 700-subject first cohort, a separate validation cohort of over a hundred different subjects was used. Rather than drawing on any new phenotypic data, the later analysis identified candidate immune exposures from TCR beta sequences and the way those sequences occurred across donors. An early release covering roughly 640 HLA-typed donors comprised approximately 300 gigabases of sequencing data and around 86 million unique TCR sequences. Typing coverage varied by locus: roughly 629-640 donors for A, B, C, DRB1 and DQB1; roughly 520 for DQA1; about 600 for DPA1; around 450 for DPB1. Class I and class II HLA loci were covered by the typing at four-digit resolution. An earlier analysis of around 580 of the donors used high-throughput TCR beta sequencing to judge whether each TCR beta V gene segment behaved as functional or pseudogenic. All discovery cohort repertoires had been generated on a single sequencing platform. The study used immunosequencing to profile the T cell repertoires of 600 to 850 subjects and linked those repertoires to cytomegalovirus serostatus. Alongside the repertoire data, information on donor age, sex, ethnicity and CMV serostatus was compiled. To predict cytomegalovirus infection status, the study brought together high-throughput TCR immunosequencing, statistical association of individual TCRs with disease status, and machine learning. Among the approximately 430 genotyped donors, 75% to 90% belonged to the genetic ancestry cluster associated with self-reported Caucasian donors. The study aimed to test whether signatures of past pathogen exposure could be identified by cataloging public T cell receptors. In a later analysis, previously published TCR beta repertoires from 670 or so donors were re-analyzed and high-resolution HLA genotyping was added so that TCR occurrence patterns could be studied. In a later genetic analysis, genome-wide SNP genotypes for about three fifths of the roughly 670 donors were used, and that subset was treated as a discovery cohort.

Library preparation used the immunoSEQ multiplex PCR assay. For the multiplex PCR, a mixture combining 60 forward primers for TCR Vbeta segments and 13 reverse primers for TCR Jbeta segments was used. The CDR3 region of rearranged TCR beta genes was amplified from genomic DNA by a multiplex PCR assay. The amplified TCR beta libraries were sequenced on the Illumina HiSeq System as 87-base-pair reads. Turning to the authors' computational methods: In a later analysis, about 80 million unique TCR beta chains were counted across the 500 to 850 repertoires, and roughly 11 million of these chains were shared by at least two donors. Raw reads were error-corrected and collapsed into unique sequences by a nearest-neighbor algorithm in which closely related sequences were merged to remove PCR and sequencing errors. CDR3 sequences were aligned to IMGT reference sequences to assign V, D and J gene segments. For a sequence to be retained, at least a six-nucleotide match to both a V gene segment and a J gene segment was required. A rearrangement was called productive if the CDR3 had no stop codons and remained in frame with V and J, and every other rearrangement was called non-productive. Following IMGT convention, CDR3 was defined as the stretch from the second conserved V-encoded cysteine up to the conserved J-encoded phenylalanine. The earlier analysis of about 640 of the donors excluded any sequence lacking an unambiguous match to a single V gene segment. An earlier analysis of some 610 of the donors called V segments functional above 56.7% productive rearrangements and segregating when the between-donor standard deviation exceeded 5%. A statistical classification framework was built for diagnosing cytomegalovirus status from the catalog of TCR beta chain sequences. A later analysis assigned V and J genes by comparing TCR nucleotide sequences with IMGT/GENE-DB human TR gene sequences. The TCRdist pipeline was used in a later analysis to assign CDR3 sequences and most-parsimonious VDJ recombination scenarios. In a later analysis, each TCR beta chain was defined by its CDR3 amino acid sequence together with its V-gene family, and reads lacking a unique V-gene family were excluded. To address suspected cross-contamination and a sequencing artifact, a later analysis removed around 590 highly shared, low-generation-probability nucleotide sequences. For each public chain, a later analysis derived a clonal expansion index from normalized ranks of inferred template counts within each repertoire. In a later analysis, generation probabilities were computed using a VDJ recombination model fitted to out-of-frame rearrangements, and the results were checked against IGoR. A later analysis scored TCR-TCR, TCR-HLA and TCR-CMV co-occurrence with hypergeometric tests, applying a repertoire-size bias correction to TCR pairs. False discovery rates were estimated in a later analysis by permuting HLA or CMV assignments 20 times. A later analysis grouped co-occurring TCRs with DBSCAN, adding TCRdist sequence similarity when clustering within HLA-allele-positive subsets. Repertoires with fewer than 30,000 or more than 120,000 public chains, plus five repertoires with anomalous nucleotide sharing, were excluded from co-occurrence clustering. What TCRdb holds here is the immuneACCESS table cut down to in-frame rearrangements. Part of the clones is not present; checked against another copy, under half of the missing clones reflect an unresolved V gene, and the others are unexplained. V and J calls plus clone size are reproduced from that table; the DNA served to infer D and trimming. The sample table shows some 170,000 clones, and just over 70% are seen once. The leading ten clones occupy 2% to 2.5% of the sample.

In total, roughly 670 healthy bone marrow donors made up the cohort. At the time of sampling, all cohort members were nominally healthy, though unrecorded immune exposures were likely present. Of the approximately 670 cohort members, about 270 had a positive CMV serostatus and about 350 had a negative one, while no CMV serostatus was recorded for the donor. Every donor gave a peripheral blood sample, and the peripheral blood mononuclear cells from that sample were used for TCR beta sequencing. The Qiagen DNeasy Blood Extraction Kit was used to extract genomic DNA from the blood cell samples. The full study reports these points: According to a later analysis, parvovirus B19, influenza, CMV and Epstein-Barr virus appeared linked to several top co-occurrence clusters. When HLA alleles, especially DR and DQ, strongly co-occurred, TCR associations were difficult to assign to individual alleles. In vitro tests confirmed that three of the cytomegalovirus-associated TCR beta chains recognize cytomegalovirus antigens. For the cohort, immune exposure information was limited to CMV serostatus. Linkage disequilibrium might explain the correlated functional status among segregating V segments, but an unknown experimental factor could not be excluded. A cluster of highly shared sequence variants was judged likely to represent a technical artifact of the sequencing pipeline. Because the 87-base-pair reads could not distinguish some IMGT-functional V segments, including TRBV6-2 and TRBV6-3, those segments were excluded. In a later analysis, most CMV-associated TCR beta chains were found to appear HLA-restricted, with HLA associations seemingly driven largely by CMV exposure. An association between a missense DCLRE1C variant and V-gene and J-gene trimming of TCR beta chains was found in a later genetic analysis and replicated in an independent cohort. A further reported finding was that TCR beta sequences accurately predicted the HLA-A and HLA-B alleles for most subjects in the first cohort. A later analysis found that TCR association rates varied across HLA loci, with DRB1 alleles showing the most associated TCRs and HLA-C alleles the fewest. Specific HLA alleles were associated with 16,951 TCR beta sequences at a false discovery rate of 0.05 in a later analysis. In the study, roughly 160 TCR beta chains were listed as associated with cytomegalovirus. The earlier analysis of about 600 of the donors excluded 15 to 20 rarely observed V segments, including chromosome 9 orphons, because counts were too low. Most TCR sequences were seen in very few donors, while some public TCRs were found in many individuals. A later analysis found that HLA-associated TCR beta chains were more clonally expanded and had lower generation probabilities than equally common non-associated chains. The presence/absence analyses assumed that sequencing depth was roughly uniform across donors, and that assumption may not be true. Because HLA typing was missing for some donors at each locus, association tests included only the typed subset. In this cohort, only TCR beta chains were sequenced, and detectable features were limited by the absence of alpha or paired-chain data. In an earlier analysis of some 500 of the donors, most TCR beta V segments appeared in productive rearrangements about 90% or about 30% of the time, broadly matching IMGT annotations. The authors suggested that the approach could potentially be generalized to other disease states and immunological phenotypes. The classifier was reported to diagnose cytomegalovirus status with high specificity and sensitivity in both the original cohort and the validation cohort. A later genetic analysis reported fewer N-insertions in productive TCRs among donors in an Asian-associated ancestry cluster than the roughly 720-donor mean.

Reading the germline V gene (reference sequence) gives CDR1 SEHNR and CDR2 FQNEAQ. Taken from cysteine to phenylalanine, the CDR3 has 17 residues. The CDR3 DNA has 51 bases and is translated from base 1. V is shortened by 5 bases, J by 3 bases, and the region joining them spans 20 bases. The sequenced material came from PBMCs. This TCR was sampled from a human donor in good health. Rearrangement joined TRBV7-9 to TRBJ1-5, with no confidently assigned D gene. The CDR3 region: CASSPTSGEVANQPQHF. Here is the DNA: TGTGCCAGCAGCCCGACCTCCGGGGAGGTAGCCAATCAGCCCCAGCATTTT.